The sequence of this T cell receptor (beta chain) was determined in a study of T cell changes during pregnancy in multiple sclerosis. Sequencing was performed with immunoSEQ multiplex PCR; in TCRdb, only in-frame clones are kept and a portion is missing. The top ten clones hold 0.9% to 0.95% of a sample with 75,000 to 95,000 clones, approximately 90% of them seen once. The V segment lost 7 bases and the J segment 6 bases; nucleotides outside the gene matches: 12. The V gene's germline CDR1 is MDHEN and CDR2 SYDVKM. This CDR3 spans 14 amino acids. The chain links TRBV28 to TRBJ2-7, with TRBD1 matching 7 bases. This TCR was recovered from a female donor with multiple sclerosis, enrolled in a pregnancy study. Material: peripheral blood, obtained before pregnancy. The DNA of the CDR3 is TGTGCCAGCATCCCCGGGACAGAGGAACGCGAGCAGTACTTC. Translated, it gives CASIPGTEEREQYF.